This T cell receptor (beta chain) appears in the sequencing data of a study of cytomegalovirus exposure and HLA in healthy donors. General study points: Published work reported that the classifier diagnosed cytomegalovirus status with high specificity and sensitivity. According to a later analysis, TCR clusters from the first cohort tended to co-occur in the roughly 120 validation repertoires. It was 150 to 200 TCR beta chains that were listed as cytomegalovirus-associated.

Sequencing used immunoSEQ multiplex PCR; TCRdb keeps in-frame clones, though not all of them. The data contain 150,000 to 200,000 clones, roughly 84% of them singletons. On this clone itself: What it binds is not known.

Germline V gives CDR1 SNHLY, CDR2 FYNNEI. V lost 6 bases, J lost 7 bases, and 4 bases lay in between. The CDR3 contains 10 residues. J is TRBJ2-1 and V is TRBV2; no clear D gene. Material for sequencing was PBMCs. The TCR was taken from a man younger than 35 in good health and CMV-seropositive. CDR3 protein: CASSLNEQFF. The DNA for the CDR3 is TGTGCCAGCAGCCTGAATGAGCAGTTCTTC.